This T cell receptor (beta chain) emerged from a study of T-cell memory formation after mild COVID-19. Germline V gene sequence: CDR1 SGHRS, CDR2 YFSETQ. Trimming left V 1 base short and J 1 base short, with 6 bases between. The CDR3 length is 13 residues. MiXCR, run by TCRdb on the 5' RACE reads, gives a single entry per CDR3 protein. Of more than 250,000 distinct CDR3 sequences listed, 15% to 20% are singletons. This sequence was found in a man aged 18 to 29 who had mild COVID-19 (a few samples of this study predate the infection). Cell type and time point are not known. The chain uses TRBV5-1 and TRBJ2-7, with D unresolved. The sample taken for sequencing was PBMCs or a T cell subset sorted from them (not recorded which). The CDR3 is CASSLKGSYEQYF. CDR3 DNA sequence: TGCGCCAGCAGCTTGAAGGGATCCTACGAGCAGTACTTC.